The subject of this entry is one T cell receptor beta chain. The sample is drawn from a study of OX40 agonist ivuxolimab in advanced cancers. On the study more broadly: People who had prior anti-PD-1, anti-PD-L1 or anti-CTLA-4 therapy could take part, and less than 50% had some.

The germline V and J ends were trimmed by 8 bases and 3 bases, with 14 bases remaining between them. The CDR3 runs 13 residues. Data came from immunoSEQ multiplex PCR; TCRdb stores just in-frame clones and leaves some out. The repertoire has around 110,000 clones, over 75% of them found once; the top ten carry around 0.47%. The origin of this receptor is an adult with an advanced solid tumor such as melanoma, head and neck, liver or kidney cancer. Material: CD4+ or CD8+ T cells sorted from blood, obtained in a trial of the OX40 agonist ivuxolimab. J is TRBJ2-7 and V is TRBV23-1; D is unresolved. Being an ORF, TRBV23-1 has a function that is uncertain. CDR3 nucleotide sequence: TGCGCCAGCGCTACTCGAGAGGACTACGAGCAGTACTTC. Encoded protein: CASATREDYEQYF.